These 11 T cell receptor beta chains were all obtained from the same sample, sequenced in a study of cytomegalovirus exposure and HLA in healthy donors (dated by TCRdb to 2016 to 2017). Library preparation employed the immunoSEQ multiplex PCR assay. The multiplex PCR relied on a mix of 60 forward primers for TCR Vbeta segments and 13 reverse primers for TCR Jbeta segments. The table comes from immuneACCESS by way of TCRdb, which keeps in-frame sequences with V and J called. Part of the clones is missing from these tables; in studies checked, under half for an unresolved V gene and the rest for unknown reasons. The sample includes over 100,000 clones, with about 82% observed a single time. Of the sample, around 5% falls within the top ten clones. The sequencing input was PBMCs. The source of these receptors is a man younger than 40 in good health and CMV-seronegative.

This clone came up once. V gene TRBV6-5 combines with J gene TRBJ1-2; D is perhaps TRBD1 (6 bases). The V gene lost 4 bases and the J gene lost 4 bases, with 10 bases spanning the gap. The CDR3 sequence is 13 residues long. Germline values: CDR1 MNHEY, CDR2 SVGAGI. CDR3 sequence (DNA): TGTGCCAGCAGTTCCACGGACAGCTATGGCTACACCTTC. Its translation is CASSSTDSYGYTF.

The V call is TRBV9, the J call TRBJ2-1, with 7 bases aligning to TRBD2. Germline CDR1 and CDR2: SGDLS and YYNGEE. The J segment lost 16 bases and the V segment lost 4 bases, leaving 11 bases of the junction unmatched. This CDR3 is 12 amino acids long. The DNA of the CDR3 is TGTGCCAGCAGCTCTCCTAGCGGAGGACCCTTCTTC. This encodes CASSSPSGGPFF.

The chain links TRBV7-2 to TRBJ1-1, with a weak D call TRBD1 (6 bases). V lost 5 bases, J lost 0 bases, and 10 bases lay in between. The CDR3 extends over 14 amino acids. The germline V gene encodes CDR1 SGHTA and CDR2 FQGNSA. Here the CDR3 reads CASSGDRMNTEAFF. The CDR3 region has the DNA TGTGCCAGCAGCGGCGACAGGATGAACACTGAAGCTTTCTTT.

This chain links TRBV2 with TRBJ1-6; D unclear. This CDR3 is built from 13 residues. Trimming took off 7 bases at V and 4 bases at J, with 8 bases between the two ends. Germline lookup yields CDR1 SNHLY and CDR2 FYNNEI. CDR3 coding DNA: TGTGCCAGCATTTCACAGTATAATTCACCCCTCCACTTT. Protein sequence: CASISQYNSPLHF. The full variable domain, rest sourced from reference TRBV2 and TRBJ1-6, is EPEVTQTPSHQVTQMGQEVILRCVPISNHLYFYWYRQILGQKVEFLVSFYNNEISEKSEIFDDQFSVERPDGSNFTLKIRSTKLEDSAMYFCASISQYNSPLHFGNGTRLTVT.

This clone appeared a few times. The chain combines TRBV10-3 with TRBJ2-1; 8 bases are shared with TRBD1. The CDR3 loop spans 15 amino acids. With V trimmed by 2 bases and J by 8 bases, 8 bases remained unmatched. Germline V gene lookup returns CDR1 ENHRY and CDR2 SYGVKD. CDR3 DNA: TGTGCCATCAGTGAGCCGGGACAGGTTGGCGATGAGCAGTTCTTC. Amino acid sequence: CAISEPGQVGDEQFF.

The chain links TRBV28 to TRBJ2-7, with TRBD1 matching over 9 bases. Germline V CDR1 and CDR2: MDHEN, SYDVKM. This CDR3 comprises 14 residues. V was pared by 8 bases and J by 5 bases, with 10 bases of the junction left unmatched. The DNA of the CDR3 is TGTGCCAGCTCGGACAGGGGAGGGTTCCACGAGCAGTACTTC. This encodes CASSDRGGFHEQYF.

The gene calls are TRBV2 and TRBJ1-5; D is unresolved. This CDR3 has 15 amino acids. The V gene lost 3 bases and the J gene lost 9 bases, with 18 bases spanning the gap. Germline CDR1 and CDR2: SNHLY and FYNNEI. The CDR3 DNA is TGTGCCAGCAGTGAGAACAGACCGCTTGTGGGGCCCCAGCATTTT. The encoded protein is CASSENRPLVGPQHF.

The V call is TRBV19, the J call TRBJ2-3; 7 nucleotides align to TRBD2. With 1 base clipped from V and 2 bases from J, the junction kept 3 bases outside the gene matches. The CDR3 is 15 residues long. Germline V gene data show CDR1 as LNHDA and CDR2 as SQIVND (reference sequence). CDR3 in DNA: TGTGCCAGTAGTATAGGAGGGACTAACACAGATACGCAGTATTTT. Translating gives CASSIGGTNTDTQYF.

The chain uses TRBV18 and TRBJ1-6; TRBD1 aligns across 7 bases. The junction had 19 bases not matched to a gene; V was cut back by 8 bases and J by 6 bases. The CDR3 spans 18 residues. From germline, CDR1 is KGHSH and CDR2 LQKENI. The CDR3 nucleotides read TGTGCCAGCCGTATCAAGACAGGGCAGGGGAACTTTAATTCACCCCTCCACTTT. Protein sequence: CASRIKTGQGNFNSPLHF.

Only a few counts were recorded for this clone. V usage is TRBV14 and J usage is TRBJ1-1; D not certain. V was shortened by 3 bases and J by 4 bases, with 12 bases between the two germline ends. From germline, CDR1 is SGHDN and CDR2 FVKESK. CDR3 length: 14 residues. The CDR3 sequence is CASSHRTFGTEAFF. CDR3 nucleotides: TGTGCCAGCAGCCACAGGACTTTTGGCACTGAAGCTTTCTTT.

The V call is TRBV10-3, the J call TRBJ1-1, with D tentatively TRBD1 (6 bases). Trimming removed 8 bases from V and 6 bases from J, with 16 bases in between. The length of the CDR3 is 13 residues. CDR1 and CDR2 (germline): ENHRY, SYGVKD. This CDR3 is CAIGQGGGAEAFF. In nucleotides, the CDR3 is TGTGCCATCGGGCAGGGAGGGGGGGCTGAAGCTTTCTTT.